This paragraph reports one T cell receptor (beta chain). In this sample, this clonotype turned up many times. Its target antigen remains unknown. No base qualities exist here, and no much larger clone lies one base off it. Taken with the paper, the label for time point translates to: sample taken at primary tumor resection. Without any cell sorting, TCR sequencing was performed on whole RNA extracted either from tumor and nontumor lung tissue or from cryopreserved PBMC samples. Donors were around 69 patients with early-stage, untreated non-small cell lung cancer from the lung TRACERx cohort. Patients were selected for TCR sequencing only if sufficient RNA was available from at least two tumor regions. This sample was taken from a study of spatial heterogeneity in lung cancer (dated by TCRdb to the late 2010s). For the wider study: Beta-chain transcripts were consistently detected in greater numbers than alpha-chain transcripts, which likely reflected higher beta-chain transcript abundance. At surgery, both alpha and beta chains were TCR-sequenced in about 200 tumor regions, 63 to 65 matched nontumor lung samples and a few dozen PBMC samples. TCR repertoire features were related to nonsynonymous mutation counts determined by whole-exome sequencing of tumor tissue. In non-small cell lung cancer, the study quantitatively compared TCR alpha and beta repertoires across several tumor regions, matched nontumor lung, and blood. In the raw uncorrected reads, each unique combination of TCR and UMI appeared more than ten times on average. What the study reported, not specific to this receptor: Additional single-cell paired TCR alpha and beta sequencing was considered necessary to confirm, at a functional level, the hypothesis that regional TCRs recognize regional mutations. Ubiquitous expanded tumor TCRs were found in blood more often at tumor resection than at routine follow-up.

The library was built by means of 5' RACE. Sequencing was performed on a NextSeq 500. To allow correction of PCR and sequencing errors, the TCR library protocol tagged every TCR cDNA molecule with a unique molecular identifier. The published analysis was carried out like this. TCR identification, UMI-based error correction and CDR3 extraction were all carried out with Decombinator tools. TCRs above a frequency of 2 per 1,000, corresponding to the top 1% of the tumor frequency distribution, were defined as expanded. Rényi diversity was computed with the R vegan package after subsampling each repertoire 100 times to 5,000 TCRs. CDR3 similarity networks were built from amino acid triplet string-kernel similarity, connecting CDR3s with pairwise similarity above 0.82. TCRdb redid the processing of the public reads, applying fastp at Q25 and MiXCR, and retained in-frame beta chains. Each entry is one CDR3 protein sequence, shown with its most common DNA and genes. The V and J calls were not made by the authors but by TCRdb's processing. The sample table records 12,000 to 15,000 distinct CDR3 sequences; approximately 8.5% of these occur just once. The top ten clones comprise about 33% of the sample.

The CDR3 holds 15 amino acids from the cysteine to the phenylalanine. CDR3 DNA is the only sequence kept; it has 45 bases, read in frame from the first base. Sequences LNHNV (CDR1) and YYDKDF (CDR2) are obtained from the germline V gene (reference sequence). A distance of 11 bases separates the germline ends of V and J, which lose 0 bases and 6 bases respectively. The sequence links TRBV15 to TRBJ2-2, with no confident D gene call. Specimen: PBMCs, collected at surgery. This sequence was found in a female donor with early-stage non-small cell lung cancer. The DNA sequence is TGTGCCACCAGCAGAGACACCATCCGGGCCGGGGAGCTGTTTTTT. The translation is CATSRDTIRAGELFF.